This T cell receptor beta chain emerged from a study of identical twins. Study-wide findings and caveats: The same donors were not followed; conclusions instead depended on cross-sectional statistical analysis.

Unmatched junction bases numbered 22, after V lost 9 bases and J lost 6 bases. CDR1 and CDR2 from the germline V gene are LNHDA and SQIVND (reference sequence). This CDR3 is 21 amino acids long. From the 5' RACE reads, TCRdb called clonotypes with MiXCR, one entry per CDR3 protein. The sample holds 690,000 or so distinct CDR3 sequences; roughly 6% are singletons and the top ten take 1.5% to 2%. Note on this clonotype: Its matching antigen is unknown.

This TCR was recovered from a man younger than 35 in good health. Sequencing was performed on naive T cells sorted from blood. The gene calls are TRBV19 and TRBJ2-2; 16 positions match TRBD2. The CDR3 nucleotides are TGTGCCAGCCCATCCCCTCTCGGGACTAGCGGGAGGGCCCTCGATGCCGGGGAGCTGTTTTTT. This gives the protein CASPSPLGTSGRALDAGELFF.